The present TCR beta chain was sequenced within a study of beta chain features in type 1 diabetes. Study-level findings and limits: Type 1 diabetes patients showed a moderate but significant shortening of TCRB CDR3s in all four CD4+ subsets.

Expressed TCRB transcripts were sequenced because the isolated RNA had all been reverse transcribed beforehand. Sequencing was performed with immunoSEQ multiplex PCR; in TCRdb, only in-frame clones are kept and a portion is missing. The table records fewer than 400,000 clones, roughly 9% of them present only once. V was clipped by 5 bases and J by 5 bases, with 18 bases between them. The CDR3 is made up of 15 amino acids. Per the germline V gene, CDR1 is SEHNR and CDR2 is FQNEAQ (reference sequence). Concerning this clone itself: Its target is not known.

Central memory, naive, regulatory and stem cell-like memory CD4+ cells were sorted by CD45RO/CCR7/CD25/CD127/CD95/CD27. The receptor comes from a man between 25 and 39 years old with type 1 diabetes. The chain couples TRBV7-9 to TRBJ2-5, with D tentatively TRBD2 (7 bases). Specimen: central memory CD4+ T cells from blood. CDR3 DNA: TGTGCCAGCAGCACCCGAGGGGGGGCGCAGGAGACCCAGTACTTC. It specifies CASSTRGGAQETQYF.